This TCR beta chain was recorded in a study of T-cell reconstitution after alpha-beta-depleted transplantation in children. Study-wide results and limits: T-cell numbers and diversity, one year after transplant, stemmed largely from T cells that were newly produced.

Unique molecular identifiers were incorporated during preparation of the TCRbeta library. TCRdb re-analysed the PCR reads in MiXCR, keeping a single row per CDR3 protein. The sample shows 440,000 or so distinct CDR3 sequences, over 40% of them seen only once. This clonotype came up a few times. As yet, its antigen is unknown. The CDR3 has 15 residues. CDR1 is DFQATT and CDR2 is SNEGSKA in the germline V gene (reference sequence). The V gene lost 0 bases and the J gene lost 6 bases, with 17 bases spanning the gap. The clonotype originates from a girl aged 2 to 10 with aplastic anemia, due to receive a stem cell transplant. The V call is TRBV20-1, the J call TRBJ2-5, with D perhaps TRBD1 or TRBD2 (6 bases each). The sequenced sample was PBMCs, obtained before TCRalphabeta/CD19-depleted stem cell transplant. CDR3 loop: CSARDGWGARKTQYF. The CDR3 bases are TGCAGTGCTAGAGATGGTTGGGGGGCCAGGAAGACCCAGTACTTC.